Following are 15 T cell receptor beta chains from one sample sequenced in a study of lymphopenia after photon versus proton radiotherapy. Generated by immunoSEQ multiplex PCR, the TCRdb table keeps only in-frame clones and is missing some. Here the sample spans tens of thousands of clones, around 83% being singletons. The sample in question was peripheral blood, obtained from a patient treated with proton-based radiotherapy. These receptors were obtained from a man aged 60 to 69 with pancreatic cancer.

V gene TRBV5-4 combines with J gene TRBJ2-7; tentative D call: TRBD2 (5 bases). The V gene's germline CDR1 is SGHNT and CDR2 YYREEE (reference sequence). The CDR3 runs to 15 residues. Trimming left V 4 bases short and J 2 bases short, with 16 bases between. In nucleotides, the CDR3 is TGTGCCAGCAGCCCGGGTACTAGATCCCCCTACGAGCAGTACTTC. It translates to CASSPGTRSPYEQYF.

The chain uses TRBV18 and TRBJ2-5; perhaps TRBD1 as D (5 bases). Trimming stripped 4 bases from V and 5 bases from J, with 11 bases between. Germline CDR1 reads KGHSH; CDR2 reads LQKENI. CDR3 length equals 13 residues. The CDR3 bases are TGTGCCAGCTCACTTTCGACAGTTGAGACCCAGTACTTC. It translates to CASSLSTVETQYF.

The chain uses TRBV27 and TRBJ2-5, with 9 bases lining up with TRBD2. This CDR3 is 15 amino acids long. The germline gives CDR1 MNHEY, CDR2 SMNVEV (reference sequence). J gave up 3 bases and V 6 bases, and 8 bases lay outside the gene matches. The CDR3: CASRPGLAREETQYF. Here the CDR3 DNA reads TGTGCCAGCAGACCGGGACTAGCCCGCGAAGAGACCCAGTACTTC.

This chain connects TRBV7-9 to TRBJ1-1; D remains unclear. V gave up 5 bases and J gave up 0 bases, with 4 bases separating them. Germline V CDR1 and CDR2: SEHNR, FQNEAQ (reference sequence). The CDR3 is 12 residues long. In nucleotides, the CDR3 is TGTGCCAGCAGCCCCATGAACACTGAAGCTTTCTTT. As protein: CASSPMNTEAFF.

This chain joins TRBV7-2 and TRBJ2-5; maybe TRBD1 (6 bases). Germline-derived CDR1 and CDR2 are SGHTA and FQGNSA. This CDR3 region has 13 residues. Trimming left V 0 bases short and J 4 bases short, with 6 bases between. CDR3 region: CASSLAGGETQYF. The CDR3 DNA follows: TGTGCCAGCAGCTTAGCAGGGGGAGAGACCCAGTACTTC.

The genes are TRBV4-2 and TRBJ1-4; 7 nucleotides match TRBD1. CDR1 and CDR2 from the germline V gene are LGHNA and YNFKEQ. V lost 1 base, J lost 7 bases, and 6 bases stayed unmatched. This CDR3 contains 15 residues. The CDR3 loop is CASSQGGGGGEKLFF. The CDR3 region has the DNA TGTGCCAGCAGCCAAGGAGGAGGGGGCGGTGAAAAACTGTTTTTT.

J is TRBJ2-7 and V is TRBV5-1; no firm D call. The ends were cut back, 5 bases at V and 0 bases at J, with 6 bases in the middle. CDR1 is SGHRS and CDR2 is YFSETQ in the germline V gene. This CDR3 has 12 residues. The CDR3 loop is CASSPRSYEQYF. The CDR3 region has the DNA TGCGCCAGCAGTCCGCGCTCCTACGAGCAGTACTTC.

This rearrangement joins TRBV18 to TRBJ2-6; D is unresolved. CDR1 and CDR2 from the germline V gene are KGHSH and LQKENI. The CDR3 extends over 16 amino acids. Trimming took 3 bases from V and 3 from J, leaving 12 bases between them. The CDR3 sequence: CASSPRDVGGANVLTF. The CDR3 nucleotides read TGTGCCAGCTCACCCAGAGACGTGGGTGGGGCCAACGTCCTGACTTTC.

The chain recombines TRBV2 with TRBJ2-6, with a possible D match to TRBD2 (6 bases). Germline lookup yields CDR1 SNHLY and CDR2 FYNNEI. This CDR3 has 15 residues. With 5 bases removed from V and 4 bases from J, the gap between germline ends came to 12 bases. The CDR3 DNA reads as TGTGCCAGCAGTCCCCCGGGGGTCGGGGCCAACGTCCTGACTTTC. Translated, it gives CASSPPGVGANVLTF.

The chain has TRBV5-8 and TRBJ2-2, with 7 bases identical to TRBD2. Germline values: CDR1 SGHTS, CDR2 YDEGEE. This CDR3 region has 16 residues. J lost 7 bases, V lost 4 bases, and 13 bases had no gene match. CDR3 sequence reads: CASSRTGRESGGELFF. Written as DNA, the CDR3 is TGTGCCAGCAGCCGGACTGGGCGGGAGAGCGGCGGGGAGCTGTTTTTT.

This clone has only one observation. The DNA for the CDR3 is TGTGCCAGCAGCTCTTTAGCGGGAAGCACAGATACGCAGTATTTT. This translates into CASSSLAGSTDTQYF. V is TRBV7-9 and J is TRBJ2-3, with TRBD2 matching 8 bases. This CDR3 contains 15 residues. The germline V gene encodes CDR1 SEHNR and CDR2 FQNEAQ (reference sequence). J gave up 0 bases and V 4 bases, and 3 bases lay outside the gene matches. The full variable domain, rest sourced from reference TRBV7-9 and TRBJ2-3, is DTGVSQNPRHKITKRGQNVTFRCDPISEHNRLYWYRQTLGQGPEFLTYFQNEAQLEKSRLLSDRFSAERPKGSFSTLEIQRTEQGDSAMYLCASSSLAGSTDTQYFGPGTRLTVL.

The V gene is TRBV15, the J gene TRBJ2-4; D tentatively fits TRBD1 or TRBD2 (5 bases each). Germline lookup yields CDR1 LNHNV and CDR2 YYDKDF (reference sequence). The CDR3 is 16 amino acids. V lost 0 bases to trimming and J lost 6 bases, with 15 bases between them. DNA for the CDR3: TGTGCCACCAGCAGAGATCTCTGGGGACCAACAAACATTCAGTACTTC. Translation gives CATSRDLWGPTNIQYF.

The V and J genes are TRBV7-6 and TRBJ1-2; no firm D call. Germline CDR1 is SGHVS and CDR2 is FNYEAQ. V lost 1 base to trimming and J lost 0 bases, with 6 bases between them. The CDR3 length is 14 residues. In nucleotides, the CDR3 is TGTGCCAGCAGCTTAGGCTTAGCTAACTATGGCTACACCTTC. Protein: CASSLGLANYGYTF.

The chain recombines TRBV27 with TRBJ1-5, with a weak D call TRBD1 (5 bases). The length of the CDR3 is 16 residues. V was shortened by 5 bases and J by 6 bases, with 20 bases between the two germline ends. Germline V gene data show CDR1 as MNHEY and CDR2 as SMNVEV (reference sequence). This CDR3 is CASSPGRAGGIQPQHF. The CDR3 bases are TGTGCCAGCAGTCCCGGGAGGGCCGGGGGTATTCAGCCCCAGCATTTT.

The gene calls are TRBV5-1 and TRBJ2-7; 12 nucleotides match TRBD2. The CDR3 spans 16 residues. With V trimmed by 4 bases and J by 4 bases, 9 bases remained unmatched. Germline-derived CDR1 and CDR2 are SGHRS and YFSETQ. The CDR3 spells CASSLGTSGSSYEQYF. DNA for the CDR3: TGCGCCAGCAGCCTCGGGACTAGCGGGTCTTCATACGAGCAGTACTTC.